One T cell receptor beta chain is described in this entry. Assay: immunoSEQ multiplex PCR; the TCRdb copy retains only in-frame clones and omits some. The table records roughly 700,000 clones, around 89% of them present only once. These data originate in a study of Ad26.COV2.S vaccination and SARS-CoV-2 variants. The CDR3 loop spans 17 amino acids. Trimming left V 0 bases short and J 0 bases short, with 15 bases between. Germline CDR1 is LNHDA and CDR2 is SQIVND (reference sequence). The treatment is: 19 received Ad26.COV2.S at low or high dose, single or two shots; 5 received placebo; per-sample allocation not given. It was on day 63 after the first vaccine or placebo injection that samples were taken.

This sequence was found in a person aged 18-60 years who received the Ad26.COV2.S COVID-19 vaccine or a placebo. This specimen was peripheral blood, taken in a trial of Ad26.COV2.S vaccine versus placebo. The gene calls are TRBV19 and TRBJ2-7; D remains ambiguous. This chain's CDR3 is CASSIDLGTDTSYEQYF. CDR3 coding DNA: TGTGCCAGTAGTATAGATCTCGGAACCGATACCTCCTACGAGCAGTACTTC.